What follows are 23 T cell receptor beta chains derived from one specimen sequenced in a study of T cell repertoires in cytomegalovirus infection. In TCRdb, the reads were re-called with MiXCR into one record per CDR3 protein. The sample lists 150,000 to 200,000 distinct CDR3 sequences, roughly a fifth occurring once. The sequenced sample consisted of PBMCs. The receptors were gathered from a human donor in good health (CMV status not recorded). Some clones in this sample may be carry-over from other donors' samples.

This clonotype counts as medium-sized. This chain uses TRBV7-2 with TRBJ2-7; 8 bases fit TRBD1. CDR3 length: 14 residues. V trimming: 2 bases; J trimming: 7 bases; junction bases outside the gene matches: 7. Germline-derived CDR1 and CDR2 are SGHTA and FQGNSA. CDR3 residues: CASSLSRQGREQYF. CDR3 in DNA: TGTGCCAGCAGCTTAAGTCGACAGGGGAGAGAGCAGTACTTC.

This clonotype occurred a few times. The chain couples TRBV2 to TRBJ2-3; TRBD2 matches 10 bases. V shed 0 bases and J 2 bases; nucleotides not matched to a gene: 5. The CDR3 is 17 amino acids. CDR1 is SNHLY and CDR2 is FYNNEI in the germline V gene. CDR3 sequence reads: CASSEALLAGLTDTQYF. As DNA, the CDR3 is TGTGCCAGCAGTGAAGCATTACTAGCGGGGCTCACAGATACGCAGTATTTT.

In its sample, this clonotype was seen many times. The CDR3 is CASNRRGKNTEAFF. The CDR3 nucleotides are TGTGCCAGCAATCGTCGAGGGAAGAACACTGAAGCTTTCTTT. This rearrangement joins TRBV28 to TRBJ1-1, with D unresolved. Germline V gives CDR1 MDHEN, CDR2 SYDVKM. V was cut by 7 bases and J by 1 base, with 13 bases left in between. The CDR3 totals 14 residues.

This clonotype occurred many times. The chain joins TRBV7-2 to TRBJ1-5; tentatively, D is TRBD1 (6 bases). Trimming cost V 1 base and J 1 base, with 14 bases left between them. CDR1 and CDR2 from the germline V gene are SGHTA and FQGNSA. The CDR3 extends over 17 amino acids. The DNA of the CDR3 is TGTGCCAGCAGCTTAGAGGGGGGGGGGGTGAGCAATCAGCCCCAGCATTTT. It translates to CASSLEGGGVSNQPQHF.

As to this clonotype: A read error may explain this, as a much larger clone is one base away. The rearrangement uses TRBV7-2 and TRBJ2-7; 9 nucleotides match TRBD2. The CDR3 runs 15 residues. In germline, CDR1 is SGHTA, CDR2 FQGNSA. The CDR3 protein is CASSFMAGGTYEHYF. CDR3 in DNA: TGTGCCAGCAGCTTTATGGCGGGAGGGACCTACGAGCATTACTTC.

At least ten counts were recorded for this clonotype. The J gene is TRBJ1-1, the V gene TRBV28, with a possible D match to TRBD1 (6 bases). The germline CDR1 and CDR2 sequences are MDHEN and SYDVKM. The length of the CDR3 is 12 residues. The germline V and J ends were trimmed by 6 bases and 11 bases, with 16 bases remaining between them. CDR3 nucleotides: TGTGCCAGCAGCCTAGACAGGTATGGCGCTTTCTTT. Translation: CASSLDRYGAFF.

This chain joins TRBV4-2 and TRBJ1-4, with TRBD1 identical over 10 bases. The CDR3 covers 15 residues. Trimming took 0 bases from V and 6 from J; bases not matched to a gene: 1. The germline V gene encodes CDR1 LGHNA and CDR2 YNFKEQ. The CDR3 nucleotides read TGTGCCAGCAGCCAAGATGGGACAGGGGATGAAAAACTGTTTTTT. This sequence encodes CASSQDGTGDEKLFF.

The CDR3 loop reads CASSAGGISTPNTEAFF. For the CDR3, the DNA is TGTGCCAGCAGCGCGGGGGGAATATCGACTCCGAACACTGAAGCTTTCTTT. The chain employs TRBV5-6 and TRBJ1-1, with TRBD1 as a possible D gene (5 bases). Looked up from germline, CDR1 is SGHDT and CDR2 is YYEEEE. The CDR3 sequence is 17 residues long. Trimming pared 4 bases from V and 1 base from J, leaving 20 bases between.

The CDR3 reads CASSPPLTGTPYEQYF. The CDR3 DNA sequence: TGTGCCAGCAGCCCCCCCTTAACAGGGACTCCCTACGAGCAGTACTTC. The genes are TRBV7-9 and TRBJ2-7; either TRBD1 or TRBD2 may fit D (6 bases each). This CDR3 region has 16 residues. Trimming took off 5 bases at V and 2 bases at J, with 19 bases between the two ends. Germline CDR1 is SEHNR and CDR2 is FQNEAQ (reference sequence).

V and J are TRBV7-6 and TRBJ2-3; D is possibly TRBD1 or TRBD2 (5 bases each). The CDR3 loop spans 13 amino acids. Germline-derived CDR1 and CDR2 are SGHVS and FNYEAQ. Between the trimmed V and J ends, which lost 6 bases and 6 bases, there was a span of 13 bases. The CDR3 spells CASREGPTDTQYF. The CDR3 region has the DNA TGTGCCAGCAGAGAGGGGCCGACGGATACGCAGTATTTT.

The V and J genes are TRBV29-1 and TRBJ1-1; maybe TRBD1 (6 bases). The CDR3 extends over 13 amino acids. Trimming stripped 5 bases from V and 3 bases from J, with 13 bases between. Germline V gene data show CDR1 as SQVTM and CDR2 as ANQGSEA. CDR3 sequence reads: CSVRQGRDTEAFF. For the CDR3, the DNA is TGCAGCGTTCGGCAGGGGAGAGACACTGAAGCTTTCTTT.

As for this clonotype: Likely a read error: the CDR3 ends without its conserved phenylalanine or tryptophan. The DNA is left out, because the CDR3 cannot be placed on it with certainty; the CDR3 is given as TCRdb lists it. The chain recombines TRBV12-3 or TRBV12-4 with TRBJ1-3; the table's D call TRBD1 went unverified against the DNA. The CDR3 spans 13 residues, counting both ends. The CDR3 is CASSLNPLTGTRV.

At least ten counts were recorded for this clonotype. V and J are TRBV25-1 and TRBJ2-1; 8 bases fit TRBD2. J gave up 9 bases and V 1 base, and 14 bases lay outside the gene matches. Per the germline V gene, CDR1 is MGHDK and CDR2 is SYGVNS. This CDR3 is 17 amino acids long. The DNA of the CDR3 is TGTGCCAGCAGTGAATCCCCCGCGACGGGACTAGTCAGTGAGCAGTTCTTC. It encodes CASSESPATGLVSEQFF.

The rearrangement links TRBV6-6 to TRBJ2-1; D perhaps matches TRBD2 (5 bases). CDR3 length: 13 residues. The V end was cut by 5 bases, the J end by 7 bases, with 12 bases between. CDR1 is MNHNY and CDR2 is SVGAGI in the germline V gene (reference sequence). CDR3 protein: CASSASGLNEQFF. The CDR3, as DNA: TGTGCCAGCAGTGCGAGCGGATTAAATGAGCAGTTCTTC.

This clonotype was detected only a few times. The chain combines TRBV7-6 with TRBJ2-5; D is unresolved. In germline, CDR1 is SGHVS, CDR2 FNYEAQ. The ends were cut back, 0 bases at V and 5 bases at J, with 7 bases in the middle. The CDR3 consists of 13 residues. CDR3 protein: CASSLAISETQYF. The CDR3, as DNA: TGTGCCAGCAGCTTAGCCATCTCTGAGACCCAGTACTTC.

This clonotype has only a few counts. The chain is built from TRBV20-1 and TRBJ2-5; 8 bases align to TRBD1. Germline V CDR1 and CDR2: DFQATT, SNEGSKA (reference sequence). Trimming removed 6 bases from V and 6 bases from J; junction bases left unmatched: 9. The CDR3 consists of 13 residues. The DNA of the CDR3 is TGCAGTGCAAGGACAGGGATTGAGAAGACCCAGTACTTC. Translated: CSARTGIEKTQYF.

The gene calls are TRBV28 and TRBJ1-5, with TRBD1 matching 11 bases. The CDR3 spans 19 residues. CDR1 and CDR2 (germline): MDHEN, SYDVKM. After removal of 11 bases from V and 0 bases from J, the junction contained 18 bases not matched to a gene. The CDR3 DNA reads TGTGCCCCTGGTACCGGACAGGGGGCCTTTCTCGATAGCAATCAGCCCCAGCATTTT. It yields the protein CAPGTGQGAFLDSNQPQHF.

This clonotype appeared many times. V is TRBV7-6 and J is TRBJ1-1; 9 positions match TRBD1. V trimming: 4 bases; J trimming: 0 bases; junction bases outside the gene matches: 9. The CDR3 has 17 residues. Germline V CDR1 and CDR2: SGHVS, FNYEAQ. The CDR3 loop reads CASSSQPGQGMNTEAFF. The CDR3 DNA follows: TGTGCCAGCAGCTCGCAACCGGGACAGGGTATGAACACTGAAGCTTTCTTT.

In its sample, this clonotype was seen many times. The chain employs TRBV7-2 and TRBJ2-5, with 8 bases lining up with TRBD1. CDR3 length: 16 amino acids. CDR1 is SGHTA and CDR2 is FQGNSA in the germline V gene. J gave up 1 base and V 4 bases, and 8 bases lay outside the gene matches. CDR3 in amino acids: CASSWGTTGAQETQYF. The CDR3 coding sequence is TGTGCCAGCAGCTGGGGAACGACAGGGGCCCAAGAGACCCAGTACTTC.

In regard to this clonotype: An end of the junction does not agree with germline; a read error may underlie this. J is TRBJ2-3 and V is TRBV5-1; no definite D call. Germline CDR1 SGHRS, CDR2 YFSETQ. The CDR3 consists of 13 residues. CDR3 DNA: TGCGCCAGGAGCTCCAAGGCATGGAGTACGCAGTATTTT. It codes for CARSSKAWSTQYF.

The chain employs TRBV10-3 and TRBJ1-2; D ambiguous. Germline V gene sequence: CDR1 ENHRY, CDR2 SYGVKD. The V and J ends lost 10 bases and 5 bases respectively, with 23 bases between them. The CDR3 runs to 15 residues. This CDR3 reads CASQTPGRAGYGYTF. The CDR3 bases are TGTGCCAGCCAAACCCCCGGGAGAGCTGGGTATGGCTACACCTTC.

There are many counts of this clonotype. The chain employs TRBV11-2 and TRBJ2-7; 11 bases agree with TRBD1. Germline CDR1 and CDR2: SGHAT and FQNNGV. This CDR3 is built from 15 residues. After removal of 2 bases from V and 4 bases from J, the junction contained 4 bases not matched to a gene. CDR3 sequence: CASSLPGTGGYEQYF. The CDR3 DNA reads as TGTGCCAGCAGCTTACCCGGGACAGGGGGTTACGAGCAGTACTTC.

The rearrangement joins TRBV19 to TRBJ1-2; no definite D call. The V gene's germline CDR1 is LNHDA and CDR2 SQIVND (reference sequence). The CDR3 extends over 14 amino acids. Trimming left V 3 bases short and J 4 bases short, with 12 bases between. The CDR3 sequence: CASSIPGDLYGYTF. As DNA, the CDR3 is TGTGCCAGTAGTATCCCCGGAGATCTCTATGGCTACACCTTC.